The clone carrying this T cell receptor (beta chain) has just a few counts. The target antigen is unknown. The sample comes from a study of T cells after yellow fever vaccination. The study, taken as a whole, reports: Clonotypes shared by both compartments, CD4 and CD8, made up a small share. Subsequent to the booster, the majority of primary-vaccination clones reappeared (around 96% CD4, around 90% CD8).

Germline V gene sequence: CDR1 MNHEY, CDR2 SVGEGT. Deletions cut 8 bases from V and 0 bases from J, with 6 bases between. This CDR3 has 12 residues. TCRdb re-called the 5' RACE reads with MiXCR, one entry per CDR3 protein. The table includes around 360,000 distinct CDR3 sequences, roughly 10% detected once. The source of this sequence is a man younger than 35 who received the YFV17D yellow fever vaccine. The chain recombines TRBV6-2 or TRBV6-3 with TRBJ2-3; no clear D. The material sequenced was PBMCs, taken on the day of the first yellow fever vaccination. Written as DNA, the CDR3 is TGTGCCAGCCAGGACAGCACAGATACGCAGTATTTT. It specifies CASQDSTDTQYF.